This T cell receptor (beta chain) emerged from a study of vaccination effects on CD4 cells after COVID-19. Clones were sequenced by immunoSEQ multiplex PCR, and TCRdb holds only the in-frame ones, with some missing. The table records 8,700 or so clones, about 70% of them present only once. Prior to sequencing, the ViraFEST assay stimulated PBMC with viral peptide pools, which expanded the antigen-specific CD4+ T cells. With roughly 10 days of culture completed, CD4+ T cells were isolated. Germline V gene sequence: CDR1 WNHNN, CDR2 SYGVQD (reference sequence). Trimming stripped 9 bases from V and 0 bases from J, with 6 bases between. The CDR3 is made up of 13 amino acids. This clone was recorded a few times. Antigen: not known.

This TCR derives from a human donor who received a COVID-19 vaccine. The sample was CD4+ T cells from PBMCs cultured with HCoV-229E spike peptides, taken before COVID-19 vaccination. The chain uses TRBV10-1 and TRBJ1-6; D call uncertain. DNA for the CDR3: TGCGCCAGTTCGAGCTCCTATAATTCACCCCTCCACTTT. This codes for CASSSSYNSPLHF.